This T cell receptor (beta chain) appears in the sequencing data of a study of T cells in women clearing cervical HPV infection. Libraries were prepared by immunoSEQ multiplex PCR; TCRdb keeps only in-frame clonotypes and omits some of them. Listed are roughly 24,000 clones; about 5% falls within the top ten. The source of this sequence is a woman between 18 and 75 years old with a cervical HPV16 infection that either progressed to CIN3+ or cleared (not recorded which). The specimen was blood buffy coat.

The covered CDR3 bases are TGCGCCAGCAGCCATTGGGAAGCGGGAGGTCGGAATGAG. Translated, it gives CASSHWEAGGRNE. The whole CDR3 sequence is CASSHWEAGGRNEQFF. The chain joins TRBV5-1 to TRBJ2-1, with TRBD2 identical over 9 bases. The CDR3 goes on 3 residues after the read ends, and that part is filled in from the germline J gene. Trimming at V came to 4 bases and at J to 7 bases, leaving 12 bases not matched to a gene. CDR3 length: 16 residues. The germline CDR1 and CDR2 sequences are SGHRS and YFSETQ. Full variable domain (missing parts from reference TRBV5-1 and TRBJ2-1): KAGVTQTPRYLIKTRGQQVTLSCSPISGHRSVSWYQQTPGQGLQFLFEYFSETQRNKGNFPGRFSGRQFSNSRSEMNVSTLELGDSALYLCASSHWEAGGRNEQFFGPGTRLTVL.